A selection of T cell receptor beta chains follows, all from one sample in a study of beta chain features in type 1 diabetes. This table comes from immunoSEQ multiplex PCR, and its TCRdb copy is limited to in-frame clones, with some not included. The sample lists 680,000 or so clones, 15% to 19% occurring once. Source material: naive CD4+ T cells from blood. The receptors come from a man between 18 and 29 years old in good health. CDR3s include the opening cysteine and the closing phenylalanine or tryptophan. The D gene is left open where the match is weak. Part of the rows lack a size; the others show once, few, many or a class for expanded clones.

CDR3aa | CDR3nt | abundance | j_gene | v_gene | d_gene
CASSSPGARPGELFF | TGTGCCAGCAGCTCCCCGGGAGCTCGGCCCGGGGAGCTGTTTTTT | few | TRBJ2-2 | TRBV7-2 | NA
CASSQVRGGDTDTQYF | TGCGCCAGCAGCCAAGTACGTGGCGGGGACACAGATACGCAGTATTTT | NA | TRBJ2-3 | TRBV4-1 | NA
CASSQDGWGKGNQPQHF | TGCGCCAGCAGCCAAGATGGATGGGGGAAGGGGAATCAGCCCCAGCATTTT | NA | TRBJ1-5 | TRBV4-3 | NA
CATSRTHQETQYF | TGTGCCACATCAAGGACACACCAAGAGACCCAGTACTTC | NA | TRBJ2-5 | TRBV19 | NA
CASSVDETQYF | TGTGCCAGCAGCGTAGACGAGACCCAGTACTTC | few | TRBJ2-5 | TRBV9 | NA
CSVEFFNGSEQFF | TGCAGCGTTGAATTTTTTAACGGGAGTGAGCAGTTCTTC | NA | TRBJ2-1 | TRBV29-1 | NA
CASSLTGSTLNEQFF | TGTGCCAGCAGCTTAACCGGGAGCACCCTCAATGAGCAGTTCTTC | NA | TRBJ2-1 | TRBV7-2 | NA
CASSSPFGRAIQPQHF | TGTGCCAGCAGTTCCCCCTTTGGGAGGGCAATTCAGCCCCAGCATTTT | NA | TRBJ1-5 | TRBV28 | NA
CASSMRTGPYEQYF | TGTGCCAGTAGTATGAGGACAGGGCCCTACGAGCAGTACTTC | few | TRBJ2-7 | TRBV19 | TRBD1
CATSRDWGRASGQETQYF | TGTGCCACCAGCAGAGATTGGGGTCGAGCTAGCGGACAAGAGACCCAGTACTTC | NA | TRBJ2-5 | TRBV15 | TRBD2